Listed below are T cell receptor beta chains from one sample, sequenced in a study of blood T cell repertoires in COVID-19. Some clones are missing from TCRdb's copy, which holds only in-frame ones; the method was immunoSEQ multiplex PCR. The data show 85,000 to 110,000 clones, with approximately 89% seen just once and approximately 17% held by the top ten. The source material was peripheral blood. These receptors came from a woman of 80 years or more in a cohort sampled during active COVID-19. Both conserved end residues are part of each CDR3. Each record gives: J gene, V gene, D gene, clone size, CDR3 DNA, CDR3 protein. The D gene is left open where the match is weak. Size is stated for part of the rows, as once, few or many counts, or as a class when the clone is expanded.

J gene: TRBJ2-5; V gene: TRBV5-5; D gene: TRBD1; clone size: -; CDR3 DNA: TGTGCCAGCAGCTTGGGCCGGGACAGGGGGCGCGGGGAGACCCAGTACTTC; CDR3 protein: CASSLGRDRGRGETQYF
J gene: TRBJ2-3; V gene: TRBV6-6; D gene: -; clone size: -; CDR3 DNA: TGTGCCAGCACTCGACGGAGCACCCCGAGGCAGGGATCCACAAATTCAGATACGCAGTATTTT; CDR3 protein: CASTRRSTPRQGSTNSDTQYF
J gene: TRBJ2-7; V gene: TRBV5-1; D gene: -; clone size: -; CDR3 DNA: TGCGCCAGCAGCTTGCAGGCCCCTGAGGGGGGGGTTCCCTACGAGCAGTACTTC; CDR3 protein: CASSLQAPEGGVPYEQYF
J gene: TRBJ2-2; V gene: TRBV24-1; D gene: TRBD1; clone size: -; CDR3 DNA: TGTGCCACCGCCGGACAGGCAAGCACCGGGGAGCTGTTTTTT; CDR3 protein: CATAGQASTGELFF
J gene: TRBJ2-6; V gene: TRBV11-2; D gene: TRBD1; clone size: -; CDR3 DNA: TGTGCCAGCAGCTTAGAACCCGGGACAGGCTCTGGGGCCAACGTCCTGACTTTC; CDR3 protein: CASSLEPGTGSGANVLTF
J gene: TRBJ1-5; V gene: TRBV19; D gene: TRBD1; clone size: -; CDR3 DNA: TGTGCCAGTAGTAATCGGGACAGGTCCTTGCCCCAGCATTTT; CDR3 protein: CASSNRDRSLPQHF
J gene: TRBJ2-2; V gene: TRBV11-2; D gene: -; clone size: once; CDR3 DNA: TGTGCCAGCAGCTTAGCAGGTTACACCGGGGAGCTGTTTTTT; CDR3 protein: CASSLAGYTGELFF
J gene: TRBJ2-1; V gene: TRBV5-1; D gene: -; clone size: -; CDR3 DNA: TGCGCCAGCAGCTTGGCAGGGATGAATGAGCAGTTCTTC; CDR3 protein: CASSLAGMNEQFF
J gene: TRBJ1-5; V gene: TRBV7-2; D gene: -; clone size: -; CDR3 DNA: TGTGCCAGCAGCTTGGGCCCGGTAGAACCCCAGCATTTT; CDR3 protein: CASSLGPVEPQHF
J gene: TRBJ1-5; V gene: TRBV6-5; D gene: TRBD1; clone size: -; CDR3 DNA: TGTGCCAGCAGTTACGGGACAGGGGGAACTGGGCCCCAGCATTTT; CDR3 protein: CASSYGTGGTGPQHF
J gene: TRBJ2-1; V gene: TRBV14; D gene: -; clone size: -; CDR3 DNA: TGTGCCAGCAGCCAATTATCAAGCGGTCGCTACAATGAGCAGTTCTTC; CDR3 protein: CASSQLSSGRYNEQFF
J gene: TRBJ2-5; V gene: TRBV5-1; D gene: -; clone size: -; CDR3 DNA: TGCGCCAGCAGCTCGGAGCTAGGAGAGACCCAGTACTTC; CDR3 protein: CASSSELGETQYF
J gene: TRBJ2-1; V gene: TRBV11-2; D gene: TRBD1; clone size: -; CDR3 DNA: TGTGCCAGCAGTTTCAACAGGGGGAAGGGTAATGAGCAGTTCTTC; CDR3 protein: CASSFNRGKGNEQFF
J gene: TRBJ2-7; V gene: TRBV5-1; D gene: TRBD1; clone size: -; CDR3 DNA: TGCGCCAGCAGCTGGGACAGGGGCGAGCAGTACTTC; CDR3 protein: CASSWDRGEQYF
J gene: TRBJ1-5; V gene: TRBV24-1; D gene: TRBD1; clone size: -; CDR3 DNA: TGTGCCACCAGTGACAGGGACAGGCTGCCGCATTTT; CDR3 protein: CATSDRDRLPHF
J gene: TRBJ2-2; V gene: TRBV5-8; D gene: TRBD2; clone size: few; CDR3 DNA: TGTGCCAGCAGCTTACTAGCGGGAGTGACCGGGGAGCTGTTTTTT; CDR3 protein: CASSLLAGVTGELFF
J gene: TRBJ2-3; V gene: TRBV19; D gene: TRBD1; clone size: -; CDR3 DNA: TGTGCCACTTCCAGGGGACAGGCAGATACGCAGTATTTT; CDR3 protein: CATSRGQADTQYF
J gene: TRBJ2-7; V gene: TRBV29-1; D gene: -; clone size: -; CDR3 DNA: TGCAGCGTTCGAACGGGTGGAGTGGCCTCCTACGAGCAGTACTTC; CDR3 protein: CSVRTGGVASYEQYF
J gene: TRBJ1-2; V gene: TRBV20-1; D gene: -; clone size: -; CDR3 DNA: TGCAGTGCTAGTCCCGGCTATGGCTACACCTTC; CDR3 protein: CSASPGYGYTF
J gene: TRBJ1-1; V gene: TRBV27; D gene: -; clone size: -; CDR3 DNA: TGTGCCAGCACTTCCCGAGGTCAGGGGCAGTTGGCTTTCTTT; CDR3 protein: CASTSRGQGQLAFF
J gene: TRBJ2-7; V gene: TRBV19; D gene: TRBD1; clone size: -; CDR3 DNA: TGTGCCAGTAGTACACAGGGGGTTGGTCGGCAGTACTTC; CDR3 protein: CASSTQGVGRQYF
J gene: TRBJ1-4; V gene: TRBV3-1/TRBV3-2; D gene: -; clone size: -; CDR3 DNA: TGTGCCAGCGGGGGGGGAAAACTGTTTTTT; CDR3 protein: CASGGGKLFF
J gene: TRBJ2-3; V gene: TRBV2; D gene: TRBD1; clone size: few; CDR3 DNA: TGTGCCAGCAGACTGTCGGGACAGGGTACAGATACGCAGTATTTT; CDR3 protein: CASRLSGQGTDTQYF
J gene: TRBJ2-1; V gene: TRBV3-1/TRBV3-2; D gene: -; clone size: -; CDR3 DNA: TGTGCCAGCAGCCAAGTGCTAACCAATGAGCAGTTCTTC; CDR3 protein: CASSQVLTNEQFF
J gene: TRBJ2-7; V gene: TRBV28; D gene: TRBD1; clone size: -; CDR3 DNA: TGTGCCAGCTACGCTCGTGACAGGGCGATTTACGAGCAGTACTTC; CDR3 protein: CASYARDRAIYEQYF
J gene: TRBJ1-2; V gene: TRBV6-5; D gene: -; clone size: -; CDR3 DNA: TGTGCCAGCAGAACGACCCTAAGGAGTAACTATGGCTACACCTTC; CDR3 protein: CASRTTLRSNYGYTF
J gene: TRBJ1-1; V gene: TRBV29-1; D gene: -; clone size: -; CDR3 DNA: TGCAGCGGGGGACTGGTCACTGAAGCTTTCTTT; CDR3 protein: CSGGLVTEAFF
J gene: TRBJ1-2; V gene: TRBV5-6; D gene: TRBD1; clone size: -; CDR3 DNA: TGTGCCAGCAGCTTGGGGGACAGGGGCGGCTACACCTTC; CDR3 protein: CASSLGDRGGYTF
J gene: TRBJ1-5; V gene: TRBV30; D gene: -; clone size: -; CDR3 DNA: TGTGCCTGGAGTGCCAGGTTGGGCAATCAGCCCCAGCATTTT; CDR3 protein: CAWSARLGNQPQHF
J gene: TRBJ2-7; V gene: TRBV10-1; D gene: -; clone size: -; CDR3 DNA: TGCGCCAGCAGTGAAAAGCGGGTAACCTACGAGCAGTACTTC; CDR3 protein: CASSEKRVTYEQYF
J gene: TRBJ2-7; V gene: TRBV3-1/TRBV3-2; D gene: TRBD1; clone size: -; CDR3 DNA: TGTGCCAGCAGCTCTGCCGGGACAGGTCTTTACGAGCAGTACTTC; CDR3 protein: CASSSAGTGLYEQYF
J gene: TRBJ1-5; V gene: TRBV5-6; D gene: -; clone size: -; CDR3 DNA: TGTGCCAGCAGCTCCCGGGGAGGGTTTCAGCCCCAGCATTTT; CDR3 protein: CASSSRGGFQPQHF
J gene: TRBJ1-1; V gene: TRBV6-4; D gene: -; clone size: -; CDR3 DNA: TGTGCCAGCAGTGCAGACAGGAACACTGAAGCTTTCTTT; CDR3 protein: CASSADRNTEAFF
J gene: TRBJ1-2; V gene: TRBV19; D gene: TRBD1; clone size: -; CDR3 DNA: TGTGCCAGTAGTACGGGACAGGCTAACTATGGCTACACCTTC; CDR3 protein: CASSTGQANYGYTF
J gene: TRBJ1-5; V gene: TRBV19; D gene: -; clone size: -; CDR3 DNA: TGTGCCAGTCGTTCCGTCGGGGTTAGCAATCAGCCCCAGCATTTT; CDR3 protein: CASRSVGVSNQPQHF
J gene: TRBJ2-7; V gene: TRBV6-1; D gene: -; clone size: -; CDR3 DNA: TGTGCCAGCAGTGAAGCGGGCAGATACCTGTACGAGCAGTACTTC; CDR3 protein: CASSEAGRYLYEQYF
J gene: TRBJ1-1; V gene: TRBV12-3/TRBV12-4; D gene: TRBD1; clone size: once; CDR3 DNA: TGTGCCAGCAGTTTCGACAGGGTGGCTGAAGCTTTCTTT; CDR3 protein: CASSFDRVAEAFF
J gene: TRBJ1-1; V gene: TRBV15; D gene: TRBD1; clone size: -; CDR3 DNA: TGTGCCACCAGTCAACAGGGGGCGGCTTTCTTT; CDR3 protein: CATSQQGAAFF
J gene: TRBJ1-5; V gene: TRBV3-1/TRBV3-2; D gene: -; clone size: few; CDR3 DNA: TGTGCCAGCAGCCAAGATAGGGGGCAGCCCCAGCATTTT; CDR3 protein: CASSQDRGQPQHF
J gene: TRBJ1-6; V gene: TRBV27; D gene: -; clone size: -; CDR3 DNA: TGTGCCAGCAGTTTAACGCGGACTTTCGAAGGCAATTCACCCCTCCACTTT; CDR3 protein: CASSLTRTFEGNSPLHF
J gene: TRBJ2-7; V gene: TRBV18; D gene: TRBD2; clone size: -; CDR3 DNA: TGTGCCAGCTCATACTCTAGCGGTTCCTACGAGCAGTACTTC; CDR3 protein: CASSYSSGSYEQYF
J gene: TRBJ2-6; V gene: TRBV19; D gene: -; clone size: -; CDR3 DNA: TGTGCCAGTAGCCTAGACCCTTCTGGGGCCAACGTCCTGACTTTC; CDR3 protein: CASSLDPSGANVLTF
J gene: TRBJ1-5; V gene: TRBV19; D gene: -; clone size: -; CDR3 DNA: TGTGCCAGTAGTGAAGGGGCTAGCAATCAGCCCCAGCATTTT; CDR3 protein: CASSEGASNQPQHF
J gene: TRBJ1-2; V gene: TRBV12-5; D gene: -; clone size: -; CDR3 DNA: TGTGCTAGGGGCGAGTGGGGGGGCTATGGCTACACCTTC; CDR3 protein: CARGEWGGYGYTF
J gene: TRBJ1-2; V gene: TRBV11-1; D gene: -; clone size: -; CDR3 DNA: TGTGCCAGCAGCTTACCTACTAACTATGGCTACACCTTC; CDR3 protein: CASSLPTNYGYTF
J gene: TRBJ2-7; V gene: TRBV5-1; D gene: -; clone size: -; CDR3 DNA: TGCGCCAGCAGCTTGGGGTCCGCCTCATACCCCGGAGCCTACGAGCAGTACTTC; CDR3 protein: CASSLGSASYPGAYEQYF
J gene: TRBJ2-6; V gene: TRBV28; D gene: -; clone size: -; CDR3 DNA: TGTGCCAGCAGGCGGAGGGGGACAGCCTCATTCTCTGGGGCCAACGTCCTGACTTTC; CDR3 protein: CASRRRGTASFSGANVLTF
J gene: TRBJ2-5; V gene: TRBV2; D gene: TRBD2; clone size: few; CDR3 DNA: TGTGCCAGCAGAGCCGGGACTACCCAAGAGACCCAGTACTTC; CDR3 protein: CASRAGTTQETQYF
J gene: TRBJ2-2; V gene: TRBV11-2; D gene: TRBD1; clone size: -; CDR3 DNA: TGTGCCAGCAGTTTAGGGATCGGGACAGTAAACACCGGGGAGCTGTTTTTT; CDR3 protein: CASSLGIGTVNTGELFF
J gene: TRBJ2-7; V gene: TRBV11-2; D gene: TRBD1; clone size: -; CDR3 DNA: TGTGCCAGCAGCTTGACTTCCGGGACAGGAGCAATCTACGAGCAGTACTTC; CDR3 protein: CASSLTSGTGAIYEQYF
J gene: TRBJ1-5; V gene: TRBV19; D gene: -; clone size: few; CDR3 DNA: TGTGCCAGTAGTATAGCTGGACAGACCCAGCCCCAGCATTTT; CDR3 protein: CASSIAGQTQPQHF
J gene: TRBJ1-1; V gene: TRBV5-1; D gene: -; clone size: -; CDR3 DNA: TGCGCCAGCAGCTTTAGCGGGGATTTTTTTATGAACACTGAAGCTTTCTTT; CDR3 protein: CASSFSGDFFMNTEAFF
J gene: TRBJ1-3; V gene: TRBV29-1; D gene: -; clone size: few; CDR3 DNA: TGCAGCGTTGAGGGTTTTGGGGGCGGAAACACCATATATTTT; CDR3 protein: CSVEGFGGGNTIYF
J gene: TRBJ2-7; V gene: TRBV29-1; D gene: TRBD1; clone size: once; CDR3 DNA: TGCAGCGTCCGGGGACAGGGCCGCTACGAGCAGTACTTC; CDR3 protein: CSVRGQGRYEQYF
J gene: TRBJ2-2; V gene: TRBV20-1; D gene: -; clone size: -; CDR3 DNA: TGCAGTGCCCTGGGGGCGGCGGAGCTGTTTTTT; CDR3 protein: CSALGAAELFF
J gene: TRBJ2-1; V gene: TRBV28; D gene: TRBD1; clone size: -; CDR3 DNA: TGTGCCAGCACCCCCTGGGCCCAGGGGGCCGGATACAATGAGCAGTTCTTC; CDR3 protein: CASTPWAQGAGYNEQFF
J gene: TRBJ1-2; V gene: TRBV6-5; D gene: TRBD1; clone size: -; CDR3 DNA: TGTGCCAGCAGCCCAGACAGGGCAGACTATGGCTACACCTTC; CDR3 protein: CASSPDRADYGYTF
J gene: TRBJ2-5; V gene: TRBV3-1/TRBV3-2; D gene: -; clone size: -; CDR3 DNA: TGTGCCAGCAGCCAAGTCTCGGAGACCCAGTACTTC; CDR3 protein: CASSQVSETQYF